This record covers a single T cell receptor (beta chain). This record belongs to a study of T-cell memory formation after mild COVID-19. In TCRdb, the 5' RACE reads were re-called with MiXCR into one record per CDR3 protein. The table includes about 410,000 distinct CDR3 sequences, about a sixth detected once. CDR3 size: 15 residues. Trimming pared 1 base from V and 0 bases from J, leaving 11 bases between. Germline CDR1 is SGHKS and CDR2 is YYEKEE (reference sequence). Sequencing was done on a sample of PBMCs or a T cell subset sorted from them (not recorded which). This TCR derives from a man aged 18 to 29 who had mild COVID-19 (a few samples of this study predate the infection). Cell type and time point are not known. The chain has TRBV5-5 and TRBJ2-7, with D possibly matching TRBD2 (6 bases). The CDR3 loop reads CASSLQGGGSYEQYV. In DNA, the CDR3 is TGTGCCAGCAGCTTGCAGGGAGGAGGCTCCTACGAGCAGTACGTC.